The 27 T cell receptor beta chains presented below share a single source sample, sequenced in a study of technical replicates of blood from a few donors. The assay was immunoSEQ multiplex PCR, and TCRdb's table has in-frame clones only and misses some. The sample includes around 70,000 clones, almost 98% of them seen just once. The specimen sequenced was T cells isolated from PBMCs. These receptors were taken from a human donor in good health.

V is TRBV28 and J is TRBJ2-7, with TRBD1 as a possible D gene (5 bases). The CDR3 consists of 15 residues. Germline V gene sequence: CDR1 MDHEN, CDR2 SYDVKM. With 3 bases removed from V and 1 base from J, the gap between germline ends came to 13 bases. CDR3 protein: CASSFRQRLSYEQYF. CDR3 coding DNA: TGTGCCAGCAGTTTCCGACAGCGACTGTCCTACGAGCAGTACTTC.

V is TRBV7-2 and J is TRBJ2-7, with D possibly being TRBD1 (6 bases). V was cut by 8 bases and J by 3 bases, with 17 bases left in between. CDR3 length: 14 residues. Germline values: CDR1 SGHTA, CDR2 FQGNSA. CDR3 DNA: TGTGCCAGCCGTCCCAGGGGTGCAAACTACGAGCAGTACTTC. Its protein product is CASRPRGANYEQYF.

CDR3 in DNA: TGTGCCAGCAGCGGTAGGGGGCGGTGGACGAACACTGAAGCTTTCTTT. It codes for CASSGRGRWTNTEAFF. The chain joins TRBV13 to TRBJ1-1, with 7 bases fitting TRBD1. The CDR3 loop spans 16 amino acids. Germline loops: CDR1 PRHDT, CDR2 FYEKMQ (reference sequence). Losses at the gene ends were 5 bases for V and 1 base for J; bases not matched to a gene: 10. Full variable domain (rest looked up from reference TRBV13 and TRBJ1-1): AAGVIQSPRHLIKEKRETATLKCYPIPRHDTVYWYQQGPGQDPQFLISFYEKMQSDKGSIPDRFSAQQFSDYHSELNMSSLELGDSALYFCASSGRGRWTNTEAFFGQGTRLTVV.

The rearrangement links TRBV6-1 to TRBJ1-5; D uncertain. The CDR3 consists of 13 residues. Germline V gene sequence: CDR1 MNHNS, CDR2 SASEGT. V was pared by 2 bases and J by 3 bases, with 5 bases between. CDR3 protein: CASSELTNQPQHF. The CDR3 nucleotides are TGTGCCAGCAGTGAACTAACCAATCAGCCCCAGCATTTT.

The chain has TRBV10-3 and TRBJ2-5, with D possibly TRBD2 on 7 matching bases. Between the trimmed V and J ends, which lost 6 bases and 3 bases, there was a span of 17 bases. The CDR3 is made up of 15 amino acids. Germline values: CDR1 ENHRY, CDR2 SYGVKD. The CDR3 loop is CAIREGGGRKETQYF. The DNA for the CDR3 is TGTGCCATCAGAGAGGGGGGAGGGCGGAAAGAGACCCAGTACTTC.

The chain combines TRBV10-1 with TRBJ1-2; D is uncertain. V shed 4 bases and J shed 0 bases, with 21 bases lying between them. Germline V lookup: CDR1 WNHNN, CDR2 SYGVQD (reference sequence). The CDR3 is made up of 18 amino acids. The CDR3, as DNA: TGCGCCAGCAGTGGCACCTTGAGGCCTGTCCAATCTAACTATGGCTACACCTTC. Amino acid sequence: CASSGTLRPVQSNYGYTF.

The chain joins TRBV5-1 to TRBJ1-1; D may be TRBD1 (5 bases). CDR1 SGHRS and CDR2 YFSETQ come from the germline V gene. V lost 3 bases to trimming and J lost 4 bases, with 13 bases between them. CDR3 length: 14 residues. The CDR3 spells CASSYSGSSTEAFF. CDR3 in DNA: TGCGCCAGCAGCTATTCAGGGTCCAGCACTGAAGCTTTCTTT.

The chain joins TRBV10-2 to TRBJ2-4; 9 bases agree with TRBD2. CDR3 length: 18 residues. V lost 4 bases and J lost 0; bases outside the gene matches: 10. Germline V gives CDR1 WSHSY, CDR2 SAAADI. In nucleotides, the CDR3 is TGCGCCAGCAGTGGGCTAGCGGGACCCGACGTAGCCAAAAACATTCAGTACTTC. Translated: CASSGLAGPDVAKNIQYF.

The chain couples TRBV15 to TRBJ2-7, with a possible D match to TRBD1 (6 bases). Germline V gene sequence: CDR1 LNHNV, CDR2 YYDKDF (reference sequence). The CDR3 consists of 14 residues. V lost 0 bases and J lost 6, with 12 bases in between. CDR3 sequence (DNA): TGTGCCACCAGCAGAGATGGCACAGGGAGCGAGCAGTACTTC. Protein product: CATSRDGTGSEQYF.

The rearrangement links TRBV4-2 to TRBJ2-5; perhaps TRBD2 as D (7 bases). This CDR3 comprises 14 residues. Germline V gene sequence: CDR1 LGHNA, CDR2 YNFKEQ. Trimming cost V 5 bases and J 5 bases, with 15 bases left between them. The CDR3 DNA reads TGTGCCAGCAGCGCCCGGGGGGCGGGGGAGACCCAGTACTTC. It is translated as CASSARGAGETQYF.

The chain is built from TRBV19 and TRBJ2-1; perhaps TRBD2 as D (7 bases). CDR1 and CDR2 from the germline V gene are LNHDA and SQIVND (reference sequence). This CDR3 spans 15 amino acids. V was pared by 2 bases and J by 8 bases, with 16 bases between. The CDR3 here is CASSIRGGVDDEQFF. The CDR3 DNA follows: TGTGCCAGTAGTATAAGGGGGGGAGTTGATGATGAGCAGTTCTTC.

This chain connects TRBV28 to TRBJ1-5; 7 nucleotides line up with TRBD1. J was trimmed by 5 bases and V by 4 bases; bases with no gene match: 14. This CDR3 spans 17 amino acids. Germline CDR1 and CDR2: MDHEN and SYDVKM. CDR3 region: CASSSMDGQVVHQPQHF. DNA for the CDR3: TGTGCCAGCAGTTCTATGGATGGACAGGTAGTTCATCAGCCCCAGCATTTT.

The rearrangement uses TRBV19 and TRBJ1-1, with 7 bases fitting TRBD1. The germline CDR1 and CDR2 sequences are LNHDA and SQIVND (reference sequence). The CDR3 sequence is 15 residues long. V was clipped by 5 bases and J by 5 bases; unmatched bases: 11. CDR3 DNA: TGTGCCAGTAGTTTGAAAAACAGGGGAGAGACTGAAGCTTTCTTT. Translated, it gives CASSLKNRGETEAFF. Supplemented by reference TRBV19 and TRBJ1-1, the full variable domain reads DGGITQSPKYLFRKEGQNVTLSCEQNLNHDAMYWYRQDPGQGLRLIYYSQIVNDFQKGDIAEGYSVSREKKESFPLTVTSAQKNPTAFYLCASSLKNRGETEAFFGQGTRLTVV.

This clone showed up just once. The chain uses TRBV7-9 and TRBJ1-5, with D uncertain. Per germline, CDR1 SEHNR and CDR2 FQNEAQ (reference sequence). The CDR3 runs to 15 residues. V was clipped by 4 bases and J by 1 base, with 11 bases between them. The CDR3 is CASSSSRDSNQPQHF. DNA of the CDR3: TGTGCCAGCAGCTCTTCTAGAGACAGCAATCAGCCCCAGCATTTT. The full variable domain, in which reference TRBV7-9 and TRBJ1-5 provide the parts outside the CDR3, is DTGVSQNPRHKITKRGQNVTFRCDPISEHNRLYWYRQTLGQGPEFLTYFQNEAQLEKSRLLSDRFSAERPKGSFSTLEIQRTEQGDSAMYLCASSSSRDSNQPQHFGDGTRLSIL.

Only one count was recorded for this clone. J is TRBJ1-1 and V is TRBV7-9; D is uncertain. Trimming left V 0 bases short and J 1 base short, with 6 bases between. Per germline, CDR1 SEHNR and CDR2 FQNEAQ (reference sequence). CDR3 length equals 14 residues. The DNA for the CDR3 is TGTGCCAGCAGCTTAGCGAGGCGGAACACTGAAGCTTTCTTT. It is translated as CASSLARRNTEAFF.

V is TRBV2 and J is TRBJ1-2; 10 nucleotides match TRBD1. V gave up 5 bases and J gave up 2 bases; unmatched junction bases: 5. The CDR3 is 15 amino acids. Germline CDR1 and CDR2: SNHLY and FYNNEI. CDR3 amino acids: CASSRPGQGNYGYTF. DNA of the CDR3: TGTGCCAGCAGTAGACCGGGACAGGGGAACTATGGCTACACCTTC.

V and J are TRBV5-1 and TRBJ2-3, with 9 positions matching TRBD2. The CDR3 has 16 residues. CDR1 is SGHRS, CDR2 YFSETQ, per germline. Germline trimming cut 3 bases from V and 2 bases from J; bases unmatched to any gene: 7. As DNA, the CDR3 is TGCGCCAGCAGCTCTATAGCGGGAGATTACACAGATACGCAGTATTTT. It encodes CASSSIAGDYTDTQYF.

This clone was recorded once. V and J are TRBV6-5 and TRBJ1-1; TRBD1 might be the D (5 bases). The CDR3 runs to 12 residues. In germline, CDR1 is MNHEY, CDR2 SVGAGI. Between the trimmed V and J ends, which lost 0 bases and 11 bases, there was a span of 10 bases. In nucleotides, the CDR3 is TGTGCCAGCAGTTACTCGATGGGGCACGCTTTCTTT. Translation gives CASSYSMGHAFF.

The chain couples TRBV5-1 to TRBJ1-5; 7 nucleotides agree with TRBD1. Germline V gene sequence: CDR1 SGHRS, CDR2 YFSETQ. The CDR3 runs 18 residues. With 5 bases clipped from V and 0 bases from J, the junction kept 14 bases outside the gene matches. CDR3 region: CASSPGGGRFNSNQPQHF. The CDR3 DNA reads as TGCGCCAGCAGTCCTGGAGGGGGCAGGTTTAATAGCAATCAGCCCCAGCATTTT.

The CDR3 spells CASSLASGSREGETQYF. DNA for the CDR3: TGCGCCAGCAGCTTGGCCAGCGGCTCCCGGGAGGGAGAGACCCAGTACTTC. V gene TRBV5-1 combines with J gene TRBJ2-5, with 8 positions matching TRBD2. From germline, CDR1 is SGHRS and CDR2 YFSETQ. This CDR3 contains 17 residues. V dropped 0 bases and J dropped 4; count of bases not matched to a gene: 11.

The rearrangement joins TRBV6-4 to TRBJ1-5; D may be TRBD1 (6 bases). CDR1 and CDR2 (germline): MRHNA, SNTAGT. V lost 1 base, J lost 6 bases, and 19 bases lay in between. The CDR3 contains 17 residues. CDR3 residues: CASSDLFGTTGRQPQHF. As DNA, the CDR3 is TGTGCCAGCAGTGACTTATTCGGGACAACGGGTCGTCAGCCCCAGCATTTT.

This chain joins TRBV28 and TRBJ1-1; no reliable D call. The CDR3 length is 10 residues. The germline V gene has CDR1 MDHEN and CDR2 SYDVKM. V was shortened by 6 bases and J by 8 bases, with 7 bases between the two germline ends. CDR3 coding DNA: TGTGCCAGCAGCGGACTGGAAGCTTTCTTT. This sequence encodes CASSGLEAFF. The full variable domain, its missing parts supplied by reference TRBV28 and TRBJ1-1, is DVKVTQSSRYLVKRTGEKVFLECVQDMDHENMFWYRQDPGLGLRLIYFSYDVKMKEKGDIPEGYSVSREKKERFSLILESASTNQTSMYLCASSGLEAFFGQGTRLTVV.

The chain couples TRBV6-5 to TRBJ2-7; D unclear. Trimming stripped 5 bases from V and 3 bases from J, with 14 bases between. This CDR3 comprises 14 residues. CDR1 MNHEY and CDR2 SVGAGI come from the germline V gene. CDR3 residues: CASSRSRVNYEQYF. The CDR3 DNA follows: TGTGCCAGCAGTCGAAGCCGGGTTAACTACGAGCAGTACTTC.

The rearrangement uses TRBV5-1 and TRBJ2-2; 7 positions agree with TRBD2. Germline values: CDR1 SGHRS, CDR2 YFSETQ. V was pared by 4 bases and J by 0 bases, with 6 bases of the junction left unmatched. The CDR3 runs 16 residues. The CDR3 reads CASSPLAGANTGELFF. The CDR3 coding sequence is TGCGCCAGCAGCCCTCTCGCGGGGGCGAACACCGGGGAGCTGTTTTTT. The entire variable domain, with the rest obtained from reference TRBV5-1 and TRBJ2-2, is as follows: KAGVTQTPRYLIKTRGQQVTLSCSPISGHRSVSWYQQTPGQGLQFLFEYFSETQRNKGNFPGRFSGRQFSNSRSEMNVSTLELGDSALYLCASSPLAGANTGELFFGEGSRLTVL.

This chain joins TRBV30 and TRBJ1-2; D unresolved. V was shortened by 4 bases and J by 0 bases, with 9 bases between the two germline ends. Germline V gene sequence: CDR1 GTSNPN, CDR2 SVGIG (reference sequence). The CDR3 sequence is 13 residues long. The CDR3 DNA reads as TGTGCCTGGACTATACAGTCTAACTATGGCTACACCTTC. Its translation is CAWTIQSNYGYTF.

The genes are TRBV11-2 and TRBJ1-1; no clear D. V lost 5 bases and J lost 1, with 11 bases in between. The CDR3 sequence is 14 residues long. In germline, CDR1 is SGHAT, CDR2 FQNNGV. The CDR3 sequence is CASSPTLQNTEAFF. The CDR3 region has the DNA TGTGCCAGCAGCCCGACACTCCAGAACACTGAAGCTTTCTTT.

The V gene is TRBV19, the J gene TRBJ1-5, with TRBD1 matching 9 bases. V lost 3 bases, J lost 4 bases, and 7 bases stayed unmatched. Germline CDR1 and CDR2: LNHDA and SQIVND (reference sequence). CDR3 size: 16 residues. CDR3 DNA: TGTGCCAGTAGTATCGGGCCGGGACAGGGAAATCAGCCCCAGCATTTT. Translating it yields CASSIGPGQGNQPQHF.